This TCR beta chain was recovered during a study of OX40 agonist ivuxolimab in advanced cancers. The wider study: Recorded diagnoses for dose-escalation patients were hepatocellular carcinoma, melanoma, renal cell or head and neck cancer. Study results and limitations: Doses of 0.1 to 3.0 mg/kg were accompanied by clonal expansion of CD4+ and CD8+ blood T cells by week 6.

Deletions cut 3 bases from V and 0 bases from J, with 8 bases between. From germline, CDR1 is MGHDK and CDR2 SYGVNS. CDR3 size: 14 residues. Method: immunoSEQ multiplex PCR; TCRdb's copy keeps in-frame clones and lacks some. The sample consists of tens of thousands of clones, approximately 82% of them appearing once. This clone was seen more than once but under ten times. Antigen: not known. The sequence was collected from an adult with an advanced solid tumor such as melanoma, head and neck, liver or kidney cancer. The chain carries TRBV25-1 and TRBJ1-1; no clear D gene. The input for sequencing was CD4+ or CD8+ T cells sorted from blood, taken in a trial of the OX40 agonist ivuxolimab. DNA for the CDR3: TGTGCCAGCAGTGATATTGGGATGAACACTGAAGCTTTCTTT. Its translation: CASSDIGMNTEAFF.